Detailed here is one T cell receptor (beta chain). Its antigen is not identified. This record comes from a study of beta chain features in type 1 diabetes. Study outcomes and limitations: Individuals with type 1 diabetes displayed fewer insertions and more deletions at VDJ junctions. Shorter TCRB CDR3s, moderately but significantly so, were found in Type 1 diabetes patients in all four CD4+ subsets. Amplification by PCR could prefer shorter templates, with the same effect in patients and controls.

Purity exceeded 98% in all sorted populations. Reverse transcription of all isolated RNA meant that expressed TCRB transcripts were sequenced. Only in-frame clones appear in the TCRdb table, and some are missing; sequencing was by immunoSEQ multiplex PCR. The repertoire holds 810,000 or so clones, with roughly 17% as singletons. Germline-derived CDR1 and CDR2 are MNHEY and SVGAGI. The germline V and J ends were trimmed by 6 bases and 0 bases, with 12 bases remaining between them. The length of the CDR3 is 15 residues. J is TRBJ1-5 and V is TRBV6-5; D ambiguous. This TCR came from a woman under 30 in good health. Sequencing was performed on naive CD4+ T cells from blood. CDR3 nucleotides: TGTGCCAGCAGCACCTCAAGTTATAGCAATCAGCCCCAGCATTTT. Translating gives CASSTSSYSNQPQHF.